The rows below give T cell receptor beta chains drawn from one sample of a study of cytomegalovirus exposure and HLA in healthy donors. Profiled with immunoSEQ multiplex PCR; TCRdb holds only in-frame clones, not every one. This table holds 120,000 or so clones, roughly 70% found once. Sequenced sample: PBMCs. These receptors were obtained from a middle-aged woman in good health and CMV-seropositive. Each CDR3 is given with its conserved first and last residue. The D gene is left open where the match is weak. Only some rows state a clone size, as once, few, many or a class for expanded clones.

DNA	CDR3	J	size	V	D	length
TGTGCCTGGAGTGACAGGGACTCCTATAATTCACCCCTCCACTTT	CAWSDRDSYNSPLHF	TRBJ1-6	NA	TRBV30	NA	15
TGTGCCAGCAGAAGACAGGGGTCCTACGAGCAGTACTTC	CASRRQGSYEQYF	TRBJ2-7	NA	TRBV7-2	TRBD1	13
TGTGCCAGCAGTTACCGTAATTCACCCCTCCACTTT	CASSYRNSPLHF	TRBJ1-6	NA	TRBV6-6	NA	12
TGTGCCAGCAGTTCGCGGACAGGGGACAATCAGCCCCAGCATTTT	CASSSRTGDNQPQHF	TRBJ1-5	NA	TRBV6-6	TRBD1	15
TGTGCCTGGAAGAAGGGGGACCTGAACACTGAAGCTTTCTTT	CAWKKGDLNTEAFF	TRBJ1-1	NA	TRBV30	NA	14
TGTGCCTGGAGTGGGTATGGGCAGAACTATGGCTACACCTTC	CAWSGYGQNYGYTF	TRBJ1-2	few	TRBV30	NA	14
TGTGCCAGCAGCCAAGACTCGGGCGGGGCGAACACTGAAGCTTTCTTT	CASSQDSGGANTEAFF	TRBJ1-1	NA	TRBV4-2	NA	16
TGTGCCAGCAGCGACGGGTCTAGCGGGAGGGAGCAGTACTTC	CASSDGSSGREQYF	TRBJ2-7	NA	TRBV13	TRBD2	14
TGTGCCAGCAACCTAAGGGGCCAAGAGACCCAGTACTTC	CASNLRGQETQYF	TRBJ2-5	NA	TRBV9	NA	13
TGTGCCTGGGACTTTTCCTCTGGAAACACCATATATTTT	CAWDFSSGNTIYF	TRBJ1-3	few	TRBV30	NA	13
TGTGCTAGTGGTCAAGACAGTCCCACAGATACGCAGTATTTT	CASGQDSPTDTQYF	TRBJ2-3	NA	TRBV12-5	NA	14
TGTGCCAGTAGTCCCTCCGGGACGACAGGGGGCCTCCACTCTGGAAACACCATATATTTT	CASSPSGTTGGLHSGNTIYF	TRBJ1-3	NA	TRBV19	TRBD1	20
TGTGCCAGCAGCGCAACGACCAGGGGGCGCTCCTATAATTCACCCCTCCACTTT	CASSATTRGRSYNSPLHF	TRBJ1-6	NA	TRBV7-6	TRBD1	18
TGTGCCTGGAGTGGGGTCAGACTTATGAACTCTGGGGCCAACGTCCTGACTTTC	CAWSGVRLMNSGANVLTF	TRBJ2-6	once	TRBV30	NA	18
TGTGCCAGCAGTTTACCAACTTTACGCAATCAGCCCCAGCATTTT	CASSLPTLRNQPQHF	TRBJ1-5	NA	TRBV28	NA	15
TGTGCCAGTACCTTCCTACAGGGACGCCCCAATCAGCCCCAGCATTTT	CASTFLQGRPNQPQHF	TRBJ1-5	NA	TRBV19	NA	16
TGTGCCAGCAGTCGATCGGGACTAGCAGGCCCAGATACGCAGTATTTT	CASSRSGLAGPDTQYF	TRBJ2-3	NA	TRBV2	TRBD2	16
TGTGCCTGGTCCGGAGGGCTCAGGAGCTCCTATAATTCACCCCTCCACTTT	CAWSGGLRSSYNSPLHF	TRBJ1-6	NA	TRBV30	NA	17
TGTGCCACCAGCAGAGAGGAGGACAATGAGCAGTTCTTC	CATSREEDNEQFF	TRBJ2-1	NA	TRBV15	NA	13
TGTGCCAGCAGCTTTCTAGCGGCCGGCACAGATACGCAGTATTTT	CASSFLAAGTDTQYF	TRBJ2-3	few	TRBV7-3	TRBD2	15
TGTGCCTGGACGCAAGGGGGCACAGATACGCAGTATTTT	CAWTQGGTDTQYF	TRBJ2-3	NA	TRBV30	NA	13
TGTGCCACCAGCAACTCCCGGGACAGGGCCTACGAGCAGTACTTC	CATSNSRDRAYEQYF	TRBJ2-7	NA	TRBV15	TRBD1	15
TGTGCCAGCAGTGAACGGGACAGGGCGAATGGCTACACCTTC	CASSERDRANGYTF	TRBJ1-2	few	TRBV2	TRBD1	14
TGCGCCAGCAGCTTGGGGCACCAAAATCAGCCCCAGCATTTT	CASSLGHQNQPQHF	TRBJ1-5	once	TRBV5-1	NA	14
TGTGCCAGCAGCCACCTAATAGCGGGGAGCTCCTACGAGCAGTACTTC	CASSHLIAGSSYEQYF	TRBJ2-7	NA	TRBV7-9	TRBD2	16
TGTGCCAGCAGTTACTCGGCGGGTTCGGTGTATGAAAAACTGTTTTTT	CASSYSAGSVYEKLFF	TRBJ1-4	once	TRBV6-6	NA	16
TGTGCCAGCAGTTATCAAACAGGGACTGAAGCTTTCTTT	CASSYQTGTEAFF	TRBJ1-1	NA	TRBV6-6	NA	13
TGTGCCAGCAGGGAGGGGGCGACTGGCAATCAGCCCCAGCATTTT	CASREGATGNQPQHF	TRBJ1-5	few	TRBV6-5	TRBD1	15
TGTGCCAGTAGCCAAGACAGGGACACTGAAGCTTTCTTT	CASSQDRDTEAFF	TRBJ1-1	once	TRBV19	TRBD1	13
TGTGCCAGCAGCTTGGGGGACAGGGGGCAAGAGACCCAGTACTTC	CASSLGDRGQETQYF	TRBJ2-5	NA	TRBV5-4	TRBD1	15